The 32 T cell receptor beta chains reported below all come from one sample, sequenced in a study of OX40 agonist ivuxolimab in advanced cancers. Repertoires were generated with immunoSEQ multiplex PCR, while TCRdb's copy carries only in-frame clones and drops some. The sample records approximately 120,000 clones, 85% to 95% being singletons. The starting material was CD4+ or CD8+ T cells sorted from blood, obtained in a trial of the OX40 agonist ivuxolimab. These receptors were obtained from an adult with an advanced solid tumor such as melanoma, head and neck, liver or kidney cancer.

The V gene is TRBV7-6, the J gene TRBJ2-7, with 9 bases fitting TRBD1. J was trimmed by 5 bases and V by 6 bases; bases with no gene match: 8. CDR1 and CDR2 from the germline V gene are SGHVS and FNYEAQ. The CDR3 has 14 amino acids. CDR3 nucleotide sequence: TGTGCCAGCAGTCAACAGGGGGCGCCGAACGAGCAGTACTTC. As protein: CASSQQGAPNEQYF.

The chain combines TRBV11-2 with TRBJ2-2, with unresolved D. This CDR3 comprises 13 residues. Trimming took off 6 bases at V and 4 bases at J, with 9 bases between the two ends. CDR1 and CDR2 (germline): SGHAT, FQNNGV. The CDR3 DNA reads as TGTGCCAGCAGTCTAGGTATCACCGGGGAGCTGTTTTTT. It encodes CASSLGITGELFF.

The J gene is TRBJ1-1, the V gene TRBV7-3; 7 bases align to TRBD1. Trimming at V came to 5 bases and at J to 0 bases, leaving 3 bases not matched to a gene. CDR1 and CDR2 from the germline V gene are SGHTA and FQGTGA. The CDR3 contains 14 residues. CDR3 residues: CASSTQGMNTEAFF. CDR3 nucleotide sequence: TGTGCCAGCAGCACACAGGGGATGAACACTGAAGCTTTCTTT.

This rearrangement joins TRBV19 to TRBJ1-1; D may be TRBD1 (6 bases). This CDR3 is built from 13 residues. Trimming cost V 3 bases and J 7 bases, with 12 bases left between them. Germline loops: CDR1 LNHDA, CDR2 SQIVND (reference sequence). CDR3 DNA: TGTGCCAGTAGTATCACGGGACACCGTGAAGCTTTCTTT. It yields the protein CASSITGHREAFF.

This chain connects TRBV11-2 to TRBJ2-7; D gene unclear. With 4 bases removed from V and 0 bases from J, the gap between germline ends came to 13 bases. The CDR3 spans 15 residues. Per the germline V gene, CDR1 is SGHAT and CDR2 is FQNNGV. CDR3 nucleotides: TGTGCCAGCAGCTCCCCTGGGCTAACCTCCTACGAGCAGTACTTC. Residues: CASSSPGLTSYEQYF.

CDR3 coding DNA: TGTGCCACCAGCAGAGATTCCGGGCAGGGAGAAAACATTCAGTACTTC. This encodes CATSRDSGQGENIQYF. This rearrangement joins TRBV15 to TRBJ2-4; either TRBD1 or TRBD2 may supply D (5 bases each). The CDR3 runs 16 residues. CDR1 and CDR2 (germline): LNHNV, YYDKDF (reference sequence). Deletions cut 0 bases from V and 5 bases from J, with 14 bases between.

This chain links TRBV12-2 with TRBJ1-5. TRBV12-2 is a recognized pseudogene. The CDR3 sequence is 15 residues long. CDR3 nucleotides: TGTGCAAGTCGCTTAGTCCCCGACGGTAATCAGCCCCAGCATTTT. Its protein product is CASRLVPDGNQPQHF.

J is TRBJ2-7 and V is TRBV11-2; no clear D. The CDR3 extends over 15 amino acids. The ends were cut back, 5 bases at V and 0 bases at J, with 14 bases in the middle. Germline CDR1 SGHAT, CDR2 FQNNGV. Here the CDR3 DNA reads TGTGCCAGCAGCCAGGCTGGCCAGCCCTCCTACGAGCAGTACTTC. This sequence encodes CASSQAGQPSYEQYF. Complete variable domain (other parts from reference TRBV11-2 and TRBJ2-7): EAGVAQSPRYKIIEKRQSVAFWCNPISGHATLYWYQQILGQGPKLLIQFQNNGVVDDSQLPKDRFSAERLKGVDSTLKIQPAKLEDSAVYLCASSQAGQPSYEQYFGPGTRLTVT.

This clone was counted once. The chain is built from TRBV18 and TRBJ1-6; the match to TRBD1 covers 7 bases. The CDR3 totals 14 residues. Germline loops: CDR1 KGHSH, CDR2 LQKENI. J lost 10 bases, V lost 6 bases, and 9 bases had no gene match. CDR3 in DNA: TGTGCCAGCTCCCCGGGACAGAGTTACTCACCCCTCCACTTT. It codes for CASSPGQSYSPLHF.

The rearrangement uses TRBV6-5 and TRBJ1-5; 9 nucleotides line up with TRBD1. With V trimmed by 10 bases and J by 4 bases, 5 bases remained unmatched. CDR1 and CDR2 from the germline V gene are MNHEY and SVGAGI. This CDR3 spans 13 amino acids. The CDR3 DNA is TGTGCCACCAGGGACAGGGTTAATCAGCCCCAGCATTTT. Its translation is CATRDRVNQPQHF.

This chain uses TRBV5-4 with TRBJ1-6, with D possibly being TRBD1 (6 bases). CDR1 and CDR2 (germline): SGHNT, YYREEE (reference sequence). The CDR3 runs to 17 residues. The ends were cut back, 0 bases at V and 0 bases at J, with 10 bases in the middle. The CDR3: CASSLGGARSYNSPLHF. As DNA, the CDR3 is TGTGCCAGCAGCTTGGGGGGGGCCCGCTCCTATAATTCACCCCTCCACTTT.

The rearrangement uses TRBV6-6 and TRBJ2-7; the match to TRBD1 covers 10 bases. V lost 2 bases, J lost 6 bases, and 7 bases stayed unmatched. CDR1 and CDR2 from the germline V gene are MNHNY and SVGAGI (reference sequence). The CDR3 extends over 15 amino acids. The CDR3: CASSYGGQGPREQYF. As DNA, the CDR3 is TGTGCCAGCAGTTACGGGGGACAGGGGCCGCGCGAGCAGTACTTC.

The chain employs TRBV18 and TRBJ1-1; weak D call: TRBD1 (5 bases). The length of the CDR3 is 15 residues. Trimming left V 1 base short and J 0 bases short, with 9 bases between. Germline loops: CDR1 KGHSH, CDR2 LQKENI. The CDR3 spells CASSPQSGLNTEAFF. For the CDR3, the DNA is TGTGCCAGCTCACCACAATCAGGGTTGAACACTGAAGCTTTCTTT.

The gene calls are TRBV4-1 and TRBJ2-7; D not resolved. Germline loops: CDR1 MGHRA, CDR2 YSYEKL. This CDR3 is 15 amino acids long. Trimming removed 0 bases at V and 0 bases at J, with 9 bases between. CDR3 in DNA: TGCGCCAGCAGCCAAGATCTTTCGTACTCCTACGAGCAGTACTTC. Its protein is CASSQDLSYSYEQYF.

J is TRBJ1-1 and V is TRBV7-6; TRBD1 matches at 7 bases. J was trimmed by 1 base and V by 5 bases; bases with no gene match: 1. From germline, CDR1 is SGHVS and CDR2 FNYEAQ. The CDR3 spans 13 residues. The CDR3 sequence: CASSRQGNTEAFF. In DNA form, the CDR3 reads TGTGCCAGCAGCCGACAGGGGAACACTGAAGCTTTCTTT.

This chain joins TRBV25-1 and TRBJ1-1, with D maybe TRBD1 (5 bases). Per the germline V gene, CDR1 is MGHDK and CDR2 is SYGVNS. The CDR3 sequence is 15 residues long. Trimming took 8 bases from V and 6 from J, leaving 22 bases between them. The CDR3 DNA follows: TGTGCCAGCCTCTCCCCTTGGGACGGACCCGCTGAAGCTTTCTTT. Protein product: CASLSPWDGPAEAFF.

V gene TRBV6-5 combines with J gene TRBJ1-1, with TRBD1 matching over 12 bases. The length of the CDR3 is 16 residues. Per the germline V gene, CDR1 is MNHEY and CDR2 is SVGAGI. The trim removed 2 bases at V and 5 bases at J, leaving 6 bases unmatched. The CDR3 spells CASSYRDRGRGTEAFF. CDR3 in DNA: TGTGCCAGCAGTTACAGGGACAGGGGGCGCGGTACTGAAGCTTTCTTT.

V gene TRBV11-3 combines with J gene TRBJ2-3, with 7 nucleotides matching TRBD1. The junction had 10 bases not matched to a gene; V was cut back by 6 bases and J by 1 base. The CDR3 has 16 amino acids. The germline gives CDR1 SGHNT, CDR2 YENEEA. For the CDR3, the DNA is TGTGCCAGCAGACCGAGACAGGGTGACGGCACAGATACGCAGTATTTT. This gives the protein CASRPRQGDGTDTQYF.

The sample holds a few counts of this clone. The chain combines TRBV27 with TRBJ1-4; possibly TRBD1 for D (5 bases). The length of the CDR3 is 15 residues. The germline gives CDR1 MNHEY, CDR2 SMNVEV (reference sequence). Trimming shortened V by 8 bases and J by 8 bases, and 21 bases separated the two germline ends. The CDR3 is CASSIRGREEEKLFF. CDR3 DNA: TGTGCCAGCTCCATCCGGGGCAGGGAGGAAGAAAAACTGTTTTTT.

The genes are TRBV5-1 and TRBJ1-1; D unclear. Germline V gene data show CDR1 as SGHRS and CDR2 as YFSETQ. V was trimmed by 0 bases and J by 5 bases, leaving 11 bases between them. The length of the CDR3 is 14 residues. As DNA, the CDR3 is TGCGCCAGCAGCTTGGTACAATTGGATACTGAAGCTTTCTTT. Amino acid sequence: CASSLVQLDTEAFF.

This clone was seen only once. The genes are TRBV19 and TRBJ2-6; D may be TRBD1 or TRBD2 (5 bases each). The CDR3 spans 18 residues. The V and J ends lost 6 bases and 0 bases respectively, with 18 bases between them. CDR1 is LNHDA and CDR2 is SQIVND in the germline V gene (reference sequence). The DNA for the CDR3 is TGTGCCAGTAGCCTCATTTCCGGGACCCTCTCTGGGGCCAACGTCCTGACTTTC. Its translation: CASSLISGTLSGANVLTF.

J is TRBJ2-7 and V is TRBV9; D not certain. Germline CDR1 reads SGDLS; CDR2 reads YYNGEE. Trimming stripped 3 bases from V and 3 bases from J, with 16 bases between. The CDR3 runs to 15 residues. The CDR3 reads CASSAQIDTVYEQYF. CDR3 in DNA: TGTGCCAGCAGCGCCCAGATAGACACTGTCTACGAGCAGTACTTC.

V and J are TRBV18 and TRBJ2-7; 9 bases match TRBD1. J lost 2 bases, V lost 3 bases, and 2 bases had no gene match. This CDR3 is built from 14 residues. Looked up from germline, CDR1 is KGHSH and CDR2 is LQKENI. The CDR3 sequence is CASSPRQGAYEQYF. The CDR3 DNA follows: TGTGCCAGCTCACCGCGACAGGGGGCCTACGAGCAGTACTTC.

This rearrangement joins TRBV5-1 to TRBJ2-2; the D gene is possibly TRBD1 (6 bases). Germline loops: CDR1 SGHRS, CDR2 YFSETQ. The germline V and J ends were trimmed by 4 bases and 3 bases, with 13 bases remaining between them. This CDR3 is 15 amino acids long. This chain's CDR3 is CASSEGTHDTGELFF. The CDR3, as DNA: TGCGCCAGCAGCGAGGGGACACACGACACCGGGGAGCTGTTTTTT.

The genes are TRBV4-3 and TRBJ2-3; 7 bases match TRBD2. CDR3 size: 16 residues. J was trimmed by 4 bases and V by 0 bases; bases with no gene match: 7. Germline-derived CDR1 and CDR2 are LGHNA and YSLEER. CDR3 region: CASSQDPSGRADTQYF. The CDR3, as DNA: TGCGCCAGCAGCCAAGATCCCTCGGGGAGGGCAGATACGCAGTATTTT.

This sequence joins TRBV6-5 and TRBJ1-4; D call uncertain. The germline CDR1 and CDR2 sequences are MNHEY and SVGAGI. Trimming removed 7 bases from V and 7 bases from J, with 13 bases in between. The CDR3 totals 13 residues. CDR3 residues: CASTRGSGEKLFF. CDR3 coding DNA: TGTGCCAGCACCCGGGGATCCGGTGAAAAACTGTTTTTT.

This chain uses TRBV19 with TRBJ2-1; 13 bases are shared with TRBD2. The ends lost 8 bases at V and 0 bases at J; junction bases unmatched: 7. CDR1 is LNHDA, CDR2 SQIVND, per germline (reference sequence). CDR3 length: 17 amino acids. CDR3 loop: CASQLAGGLSSYNEQFF. The CDR3 DNA is TGTGCCAGTCAACTAGCGGGAGGGCTAAGCTCCTACAATGAGCAGTTCTTC.

CDR3 DNA sequence: TGCGCCAGCAGCTTGGCGCTGGACCAAGAGACCCAGTACTTC. Amino acids: CASSLALDQETQYF. V is TRBV5-1 and J is TRBJ2-5; D uncertain. V was pared by 0 bases and J by 0 bases, with 6 bases between. The CDR3 is made up of 14 amino acids. Germline values: CDR1 SGHRS, CDR2 YFSETQ.

The chain has TRBV6-5 and TRBJ2-7, with D possibly TRBD1 on 8 matching bases. V gave up 6 bases and J gave up 2 bases, with 17 bases separating them. The V gene's germline CDR1 is MNHEY and CDR2 SVGAGI. The CDR3 has 15 residues. CDR3 DNA sequence: TGTGCCAGCAGAGCTACAGGGGGGGTGACCTACGAGCAGTACTTC. Its translation is CASRATGGVTYEQYF.

The chain is built from TRBV13 and TRBJ2-5, with no clear D. The J call may be faulty, since TRBJ2-7 better matches the DNA end. Per the germline V gene, CDR1 is PRHDT and CDR2 is FYEKMQ (reference sequence). The CDR3 is 14 amino acids. The CDR3 coding sequence is TGTGCCAGCAGCTTAAGCCAGCTTTCCTACGAGCAGTACTTC. This sequence encodes CASSLSQLSYEQYF.

The gene calls are TRBV7-9 and TRBJ1-2; the D is unclear. Germline CDR1 reads SEHNR; CDR2 reads FQNEAQ (reference sequence). The germline V and J ends were trimmed by 2 bases and 5 bases, with 9 bases remaining between them. The CDR3 sequence is 13 residues long. The CDR3 spells CASSLFDGYGYTF. CDR3 nucleotides: TGTGCCAGCAGCTTATTCGACGGTTATGGCTACACCTTC.

This chain uses TRBV7-2 with TRBJ1-5, with a possible D match to TRBD1 (5 bases). V was pared by 0 bases and J by 7 bases, with 7 bases between. Germline assignment: CDR1 SGHTA and CDR2 FQGNSA. The CDR3 is 13 amino acids. The CDR3 DNA reads TGTGCCAGCAGCTTAGCAGGGGAGCAGCCCCAGCATTTT. Translated: CASSLAGEQPQHF.